This T cell receptor beta chain was sequenced in a study of T cell changes during pregnancy in multiple sclerosis. V shed 4 bases and J shed 8 bases, with 12 bases lying between them. Germline V gene lookup returns CDR1 LNHDA and CDR2 SQIVND (reference sequence). This CDR3 is 14 amino acids long. The repertoire was sequenced with immunoSEQ multiplex PCR; TCRdb's copy has only in-frame clones and lacks some. The sample yields 40,000 to 55,000 clones, 90% to 95% seen once. This sequence joins TRBV19 and TRBJ1-6; possibly TRBD1 for D (6 bases). This clonotype originated in a female donor with multiple sclerosis, enrolled in a pregnancy study. Specimen: CD8+ T cells from peripheral blood mononuclear cells, collected in the first trimester of pregnancy. The CDR3 DNA reads TGTGCCAGTAGTAGTACAGGGTCCTATTCACCCCTCCACTTT. Translated: CASSSTGSYSPLHF.